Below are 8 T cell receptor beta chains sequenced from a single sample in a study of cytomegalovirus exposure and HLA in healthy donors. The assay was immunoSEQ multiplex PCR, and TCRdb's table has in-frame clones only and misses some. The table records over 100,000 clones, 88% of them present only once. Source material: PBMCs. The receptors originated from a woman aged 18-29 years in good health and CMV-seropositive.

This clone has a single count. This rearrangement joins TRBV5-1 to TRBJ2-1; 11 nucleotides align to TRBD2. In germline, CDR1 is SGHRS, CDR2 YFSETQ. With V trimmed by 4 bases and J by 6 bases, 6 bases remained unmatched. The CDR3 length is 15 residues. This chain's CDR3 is CASSPSSGRLNEQFF. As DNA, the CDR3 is TGCGCCAGCAGCCCCTCTAGCGGGAGGCTCAATGAGCAGTTCTTC.

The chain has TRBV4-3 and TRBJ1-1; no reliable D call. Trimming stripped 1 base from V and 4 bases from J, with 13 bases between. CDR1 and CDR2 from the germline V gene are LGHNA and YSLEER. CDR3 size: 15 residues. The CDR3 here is CASSQGKRLSTEAFF. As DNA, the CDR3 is TGCGCCAGCAGCCAAGGTAAACGGTTGAGCACTGAAGCTTTCTTT.

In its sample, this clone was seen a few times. The CDR3 reads CASSSGGYSNQPQHF. The CDR3 bases are TGTGCCAGCAGCTCCGGGGGGTATAGCAATCAGCCCCAGCATTTT. V and J are TRBV27 and TRBJ1-5, with a tentative D call TRBD1 (5 bases). The CDR3 loop spans 15 amino acids. Germline CDR1 is MNHEY and CDR2 is SMNVEV (reference sequence). Trimming took off 6 bases at V and 0 bases at J, with 12 bases between the two ends.

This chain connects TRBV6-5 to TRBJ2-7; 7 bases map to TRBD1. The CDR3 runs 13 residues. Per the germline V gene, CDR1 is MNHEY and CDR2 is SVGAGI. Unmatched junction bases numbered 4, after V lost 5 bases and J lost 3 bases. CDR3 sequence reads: CASSRDRVYEQYF. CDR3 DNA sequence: TGTGCCAGCAGTAGGGACAGAGTCTACGAGCAGTACTTC.

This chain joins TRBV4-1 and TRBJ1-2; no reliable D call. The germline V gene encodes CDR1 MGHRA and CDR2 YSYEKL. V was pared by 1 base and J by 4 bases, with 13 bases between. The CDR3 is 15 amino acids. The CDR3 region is CASSQGEGGLYGYTF. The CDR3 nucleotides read TGCGCCAGCAGCCAAGGAGAGGGCGGACTCTATGGCTACACCTTC.

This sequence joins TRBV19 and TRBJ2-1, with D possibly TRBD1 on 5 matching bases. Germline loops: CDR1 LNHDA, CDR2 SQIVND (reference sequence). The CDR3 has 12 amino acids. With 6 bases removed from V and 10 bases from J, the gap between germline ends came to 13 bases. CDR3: CASRWGVGEQFF. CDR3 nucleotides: TGTGCCAGTAGATGGGGCGTTGGAGAGCAGTTCTTC.

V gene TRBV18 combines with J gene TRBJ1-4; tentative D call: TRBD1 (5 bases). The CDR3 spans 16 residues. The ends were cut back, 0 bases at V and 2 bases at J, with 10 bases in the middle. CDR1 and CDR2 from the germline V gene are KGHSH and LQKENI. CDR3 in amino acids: CASSPPVAGTNEKLFF. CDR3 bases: TGTGCCAGCTCACCACCGGTAGCAGGGACTAATGAAAAACTGTTTTTT.

CDR3 nucleotide sequence: TGTGCCAGTAAAGGCAGGGGGATTCGGGACGAGCAGTACTTC. Protein sequence: CASKGRGIRDEQYF. The chain carries TRBV19 and TRBJ2-7, with 7 bases aligning to TRBD1. V was pared by 7 bases and J by 5 bases, with 11 bases of the junction left unmatched. The CDR3 covers 14 residues. Germline V gene sequence: CDR1 LNHDA, CDR2 SQIVND (reference sequence).